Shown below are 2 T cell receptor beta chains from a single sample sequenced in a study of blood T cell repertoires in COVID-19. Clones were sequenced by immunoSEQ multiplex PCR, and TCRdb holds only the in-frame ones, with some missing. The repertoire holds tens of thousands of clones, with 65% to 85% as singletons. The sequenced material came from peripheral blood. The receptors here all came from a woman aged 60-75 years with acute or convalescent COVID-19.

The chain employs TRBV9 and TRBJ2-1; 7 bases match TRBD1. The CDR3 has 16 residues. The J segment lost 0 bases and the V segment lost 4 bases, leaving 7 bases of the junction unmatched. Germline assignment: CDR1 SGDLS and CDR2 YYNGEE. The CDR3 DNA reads TGTGCCAGCAGCCCAAATTCAGGGGGCTCCTACAATGAGCAGTTCTTC. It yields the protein CASSPNSGGSYNEQFF.

This chain's CDR3 is CASSIYQGQTEAFF. The CDR3 DNA reads as TGTGCCAGTAGTATATATCAGGGGCAGACTGAAGCTTTCTTT. The genes are TRBV19 and TRBJ1-1; a weak D match, TRBD1 (6 bases). The CDR3 consists of 14 residues. The V gene's germline CDR1 is LNHDA and CDR2 SQIVND (reference sequence). Between the trimmed V and J ends, which lost 2 bases and 5 bases, there was a span of 12 bases.